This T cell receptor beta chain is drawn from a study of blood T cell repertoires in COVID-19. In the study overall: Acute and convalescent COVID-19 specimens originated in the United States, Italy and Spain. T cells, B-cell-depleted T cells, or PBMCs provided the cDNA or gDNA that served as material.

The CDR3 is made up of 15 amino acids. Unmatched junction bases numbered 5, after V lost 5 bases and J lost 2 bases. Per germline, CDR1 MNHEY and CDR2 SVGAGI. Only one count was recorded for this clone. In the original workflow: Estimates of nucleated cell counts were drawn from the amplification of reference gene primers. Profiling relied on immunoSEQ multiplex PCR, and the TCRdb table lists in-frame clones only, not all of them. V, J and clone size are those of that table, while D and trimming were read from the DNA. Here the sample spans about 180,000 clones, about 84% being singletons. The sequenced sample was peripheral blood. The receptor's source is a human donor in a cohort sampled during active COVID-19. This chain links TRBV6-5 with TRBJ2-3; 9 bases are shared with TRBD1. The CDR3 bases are TGTGCCAGCAGTCCGGGACAGGGATACACAGATACGCAGTATTTT. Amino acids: CASSPGQGYTDTQYF.